Listed below are T cell receptor beta chains from one sample, sequenced in a study of OX40 agonist ivuxolimab in advanced cancers. Method: immunoSEQ multiplex PCR; TCRdb's copy keeps in-frame clones and lacks some. The data show about 26,000 clones, 70% to 80% seen once. This material consisted of CD4+ or CD8+ T cells sorted from blood, taken in a trial of the OX40 agonist ivuxolimab. Source of these receptors: an adult with an advanced solid tumor such as melanoma, head and neck, liver or kidney cancer. CDR3s include the opening cysteine and the closing phenylalanine or tryptophan. D genes are given only for firm matches. Where a row states a size, it is once, few, many or the class of an expanded clone; other rows omit it.

.	TRBV6-6	.	TRBJ1-2	TGTGCCAGCAGTTTAAATGGCTACACCTTC	CASSLNGYTF
once	TRBV5-1	.	TRBJ1-1	TGCGCCAGCAGCTTGGGGCAGAGAGGGGCTTTCTTT	CASSLGQRGAFF
.	TRBV7-2	.	TRBJ1-1	TGTGCCAGCAGCTTAGGGAGCACTGAAGCTTTCTTT	CASSLGSTEAFF
.	TRBV28	.	TRBJ1-1	TGTGCCAGCAGTTACCACCTACAGAACACTGAAGCTTTCTTT	CASSYHLQNTEAFF
.	TRBV28	.	TRBJ2-7	TGTGCCAGCAGTTTTAACATAAGGTACGAGCAGTACTTC	CASSFNIRYEQYF
few	TRBV11-2	.	TRBJ2-5	TGTGCCAGCAGCCAAGAGACCCAGTACTTC	CASSQETQYF
few	TRBV27	TRBD2	TRBJ2-7	TGTGCCAGCAGTTTAGGGGAGGGACTCTACGAGCAGTACTTC	CASSLGEGLYEQYF
once	TRBV19	TRBD1	TRBJ1-2	TGTGCCAGTAGTATAGATACCATAGGACAGGCCCTCGGTGGCTACACCTTC	CASSIDTIGQALGGYTF
.	TRBV4-1	.	TRBJ2-1	TGCGCCAGCAGCCAATACAGGGAATTCAATGAGCAGTTCTTC	CASSQYREFNEQFF
.	TRBV15	.	TRBJ1-2	TGTGCCACCAGCAGCGTGACAGACTACGTCGGCTATGGCTACACCTTC	CATSSVTDYVGYGYTF
once	TRBV30	.	TRBJ1-3	TGTGCCTGGAGTGTCTGGAGCTCTGGAAACACCATATATTTT	CAWSVWSSGNTIYF
once	TRBV4-1	TRBD1	TRBJ1-2	TGCGCCAGCAGCCATGAGTCGACAGGGTTAAATGGCTACACCTTC	CASSHESTGLNGYTF
.	TRBV9	.	TRBJ2-6	TGTGCCAGCAAGAGCTCTGGGGCCAACGTCCTGACTTTC	CASKSSGANVLTF
.	TRBV4-1	.	TRBJ1-1	TGTGCCAGCAGCCAAGGGCACTCCAACACTGAAGCTTTCTTT	CASSQGHSNTEAFF
.	TRBV4-1	.	TRBJ1-2	TGCGCCAGCAGCCAAGAAAGCCTAGGGTATGGCTACACCTTC	CASSQESLGYGYTF
.	TRBV28	TRBD1	TRBJ2-3	TGTGCCAGCAGTTCCCATTCACAGGGGGTCGATACGCAGTATTTT	CASSSHSQGVDTQYF
.	TRBV11-2	.	TRBJ1-6	TGTGCCAGCAGCTTGATGGGAGGGGCCGTCTATAATTCACCCCTCCACTTT	CASSLMGGAVYNSPLHF
few	TRBV5-3	TRBD2	TRBJ2-1	TGTGCCAGAAGCCCCGAAGGACTAGCGGGAGGTAGCTCCTACAATGAGCAGTTCTTC	CARSPEGLAGGSSYNEQFF
.	TRBV27	.	TRBJ2-1	TGTGCCAGCAGTTCCCCTCTTTTTCATGAGCAGTTCTTC	CASSSPLFHEQFF
.	TRBV29-1	TRBD1	TRBJ2-1	TGCAGCGTTGAACTGACAGGGGCACACAATGAGCAGTTCTTC	CSVELTGAHNEQFF
.	TRBV15	.	TRBJ1-4	TGTGCCACCAGCAGAGACAGGGGCGGTGAAAAACTGTTTTTT	CATSRDRGGEKLFF
.	TRBV11-2	.	TRBJ2-7	TGTGCCAGCAGCTTAGCGCAGGGGAACTACGAGCAGTACTTC	CASSLAQGNYEQYF
.	TRBV15	TRBD2	TRBJ2-7	TGTGCCACCAGCCCCCTGTCTAGCGGAATTGACGAGCAGTACTTC	CATSPLSSGIDEQYF
few	TRBV7-9	.	TRBJ2-2	TGTGCCACGACCAGGGACACCGGGGAGCTGTTTTTT	CATTRDTGELFF
few	TRBV12-1	.	TRBJ2-2	TGTGCCAGCAGCTCCCCGCGGGGCCCGACCGGGGAGCTGTTTTTT	CASSSPRGPTGELFF
.	TRBV19	.	TRBJ1-5	TGTGCCAGTAGTATTTCCCAGGGAGGTCCCGAGAAGATGCCTCAGCCCCAGCATTTT	CASSISQGGPEKMPQPQHF
.	TRBV9	.	TRBJ2-1	TGTGCCAGCAGCGTTGAGGGAGATCTCGTTGAGCAGTTCTTC	CASSVEGDLVEQFF
few	TRBV6-5	TRBD1	TRBJ1-2	TGTGCCAGCAGTTACAGGGGACAGGGGACAGGCTACACCTTC	CASSYRGQGTGYTF
.	TRBV11-2	.	TRBJ2-5	TGTGCCAGCAGCATTACCGGGACTGACCAAGAGACCCAGTACTTC	CASSITGTDQETQYF
.	TRBV30	.	TRBJ2-7	TGTGCCTACCAAGCCGGGGCTGGGGCGTCCGAGCAGTACTTC	CAYQAGAGASEQYF
once	TRBV29-1	.	TRBJ2-7	TGCAGCGTCCAAGCCTACAAACAGGGTTTCCCCTCCTACGAGCAGTACTTC	CSVQAYKQGFPSYEQYF
.	TRBV18	.	TRBJ2-3	TGTGCCAGCTCACCAACTCGGTTAAGCACAGATACGCAGTATTTT	CASSPTRLSTDTQYF
.	TRBV28	.	TRBJ2-5	TGTGCCAGCAGCCCTTTACTCCGGGACTGGGCCTCCCATGAGACCCAGTACTTC	CASSPLLRDWASHETQYF
.	TRBV7-3	TRBD1	TRBJ2-7	TGTGCCAGCAGCTTATCCTCAGGGGGCTACGAGCAGTACTTC	CASSLSSGGYEQYF
.	TRBV5-3	.	TRBJ2-1	TGTGCCAGAAGGGTCCGTTCCACGTGCTACAATGAGCAGTTCTTC	CARRVRSTCYNEQFF
.	TRBV28	.	TRBJ1-4	TGTGCCAGCAGTTCACGGGGGACTAATGAAAAACTGTTTTTT	CASSSRGTNEKLFF
.	TRBV6-6	.	TRBJ1-6	TGTGCCAGCAGACGAGAGGGGGTCTGGGGATCACCCCTCCACTTT	CASRREGVWGSPLHF
.	TRBV19	TRBD2	TRBJ2-2	TGTGCCAGTAGTTATGGACTAGAGAACACCGGGGAGCTGTTTTTT	CASSYGLENTGELFF
.	TRBV19	.	TRBJ1-1	TGTGCCAGTAGAATCAGGACGAACACTGAAGCTTTCTTT	CASRIRTNTEAFF
few	TRBV7-6	.	TRBJ1-2	TGTGCCAGCAGCTTACATAACTATGGCTACACCTTC	CASSLHNYGYTF
.	TRBV5-6	TRBD2	TRBJ2-1	TGTGCCAGCCGCCCCCCGGCTAGCGGATACAATGAGCAGTTCTTC	CASRPPASGYNEQFF
.	TRBV7-9	TRBD1	TRBJ1-2	TGTGCCAGCAGCCCACGGGACAGGGCGGGTTATGGCTACACCTTC	CASSPRDRAGYGYTF
.	TRBV5-4	.	TRBJ2-5	TGTGCCAGCAGCGAAGACCGGGGGGCTCCCCAAGAGACCCAGTACTTC	CASSEDRGAPQETQYF
few	TRBV29-1	.	TRBJ2-5	TGCAGTATCACAAGGGAGACCCAGTACTTC	CSITRETQYF
.	TRBV2	TRBD2	TRBJ2-2	TGTGCCAGCAGTGAAGCGCTTCCGCGGGGGAGTAACACCGGGGAGCTGTTTTTT	CASSEALPRGSNTGELFF
.	TRBV7-9	.	TRBJ2-2	TGTGCCAGCAGCCCAGAGGGGATCGGGGAGCTGTTTTTT	CASSPEGIGELFF
.	TRBV6-7	.	TRBJ1-2	TGTGCCAGCAGTTACCGGAGCCTCTATGGCTACACCTTC	CASSYRSLYGYTF
.	TRBV6-5	TRBD1	TRBJ1-5	TGTGCCAGCAGTAACCGGGACAGGGAATCTCAGCCCCAGCATTTT	CASSNRDRESQPQHF
.	TRBV11-3	TRBD1	TRBJ1-1	TGTGCCAGCTCGACAGGGGTGGTTGGAGCTTTCTTT	CASSTGVVGAFF
few	TRBV7-9	.	TRBJ2-7	TGTGCCAGCAGCTTAGGAACAAATCCGGGGTACGAGCAGTACTTC	CASSLGTNPGYEQYF
.	TRBV30	.	TRBJ2-7	TGTGCCTGGAGTTTGGTATGGGACATCTCCTACGAGCAGTACTTC	CAWSLVWDISYEQYF
few	TRBV2	.	TRBJ2-7	TGTGCCAGCAGTGAATACCGGGGCCCCTACGAGCAGTACTTC	CASSEYRGPYEQYF
.	TRBV29-1	TRBD2	TRBJ2-7	TGCAGCGTTGGCCTAGCGGGGTCCTACGAGCAGTACTTC	CSVGLAGSYEQYF
.	TRBV7-3	TRBD1	TRBJ2-1	TGTGCCAGCAGCTCGAGGGACAGTCGTGACAATGAGCAGTTCTTC	CASSSRDSRDNEQFF
.	TRBV9	.	TRBJ2-3	TGTGCCAGCAGCGTACACCGCACAGATACGCAGTATTTT	CASSVHRTDTQYF